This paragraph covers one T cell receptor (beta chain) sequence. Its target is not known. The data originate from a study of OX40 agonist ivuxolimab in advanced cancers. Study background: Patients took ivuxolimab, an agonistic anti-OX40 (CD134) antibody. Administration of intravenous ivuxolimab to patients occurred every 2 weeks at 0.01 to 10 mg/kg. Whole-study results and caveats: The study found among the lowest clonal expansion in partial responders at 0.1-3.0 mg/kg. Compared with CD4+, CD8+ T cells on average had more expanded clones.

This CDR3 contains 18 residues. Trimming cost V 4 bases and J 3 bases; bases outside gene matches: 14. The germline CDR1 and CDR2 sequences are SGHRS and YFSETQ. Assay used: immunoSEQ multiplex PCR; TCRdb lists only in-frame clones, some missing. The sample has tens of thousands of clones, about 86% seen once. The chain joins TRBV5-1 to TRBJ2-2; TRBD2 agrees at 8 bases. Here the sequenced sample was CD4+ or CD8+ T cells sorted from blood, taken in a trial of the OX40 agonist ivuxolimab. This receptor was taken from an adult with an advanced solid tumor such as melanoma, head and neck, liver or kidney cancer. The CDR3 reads CASSSPVERGFDTGELFF. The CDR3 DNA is TGCGCCAGCAGCAGCCCCGTTGAGCGGGGGTTCGACACCGGGGAGCTGTTTTTT.